This TCR beta chain was found in a study of identical twins. Study-level points and caveats: The authors drew conclusions from cross-sectional statistical analysis rather than following the same donors. The more abundant beta clonotypes in cord blood had fewer insertions, and memory repertoires did not show this.

This clonotype was seen ten or more times. What it binds is unknown. After template switching added a universal primer site, the resulting cDNA carried unique molecular identifiers. From the 5' RACE reads, TCRdb called clonotypes with MiXCR, one entry per CDR3 protein. The table lists fewer than 650,000 distinct CDR3 sequences, just over 7% of them singletons. Trimming shortened V by 4 bases and J by 0 bases, and 10 bases separated the two germline ends. This CDR3 has 13 amino acids. The germline V gene has CDR1 DFQATT and CDR2 SNEGSKA (reference sequence). The data also belong to a second study, concerning yellow fever vaccine responses in identical twins. That paper notes: Twins' vaccine T cell response reportedly gave the appearance of partial convergence and partial personalization.

The chain carries TRBV20-1 and TRBJ2-7; D not resolved. This sequence was found in a young woman in good health. Sequencing was done on a sample of PBMCs. CDR3 region: CSAKGQNSYEQYV. The CDR3 DNA sequence: TGCAGTGCTAAAGGTCAGAACTCCTACGAGCAGTACGTC.